This T cell receptor beta chain emerged from a study of T-cell reconstitution after alpha-beta-depleted transplantation in children. Study findings and constraints: After transplant, at about two months, alpha-beta T cells were reportedly derived from several hundred expanded graft clones. T-cell numbers and diversity one year post-transplant derived largely from freshly generated T cells.

TCRbeta library preparation incorporated unique molecular identifiers. TCRdb re-analysed the PCR reads in MiXCR, keeping a single row per CDR3 protein. The repertoire has 500,000 to 650,000 distinct CDR3 sequences, roughly 11% of them found once; the top ten carry approximately 14%. Germline assignment: CDR1 MNHEY and CDR2 SVGEGT. Trimming left V 8 bases short and J 3 bases short, with 11 bases between. The CDR3 is 13 amino acids. This clonotype was seen only a few times. No antigen is known for it. This chain links TRBV6-2 or TRBV6-3 with TRBJ1-5; weak D call: TRBD1 (6 bases). The sequence was collected from a female patient under 10 years old who had a stem cell transplant for aplastic anemia, so the T cells may come from the graft donor. Sequencing was performed on PBMCs, mostly from graft donor cells, taken 180 days after TCRalphabeta/CD19-depleted stem cell transplant. CDR3 sequence (DNA): TGTGCCAGCGGGGGCAGGGTCAATCAGCCCCAGCATTTT. The encoded protein is CASGGRVNQPQHF.